A single T cell receptor beta chain is shown here with its context. Its antigen target is currently unknown. Per-base quality was not reported, and no clone a single base away is much larger than it. Receptor libraries were prepared by the immunoSEQ multiplex PCR assay. The multiplex PCR relied on a mix of 60 forward primers for TCR Vbeta segments and 13 reverse primers for TCR Jbeta segments. The CDR3 region of rearranged TCR beta genes was amplified from genomic DNA with a multiplex PCR assay. The amplified TCR beta libraries were sequenced on the Illumina HiSeq System as 87-base-pair reads. From the authors' description of their analysis: A later analysis counted 65 million to 90 million unique TCR beta chains across the 690 or so repertoires, and 10 million to 12 million of these chains were shared by at least two donors. A nearest-neighbor algorithm error-corrected the raw reads and collapsed the reads into unique sequences, merging closely related sequences to remove PCR and sequencing errors. V, D and J gene segments were assigned by aligning CDR3 sequences to IMGT reference sequences. For a sequence to be retained, a match of at least six nucleotides was required to both a V gene segment and a J gene segment. Rearrangements were called productive when the CDR3 lacked stop codons and stayed in frame with V and J; all others were non-productive. CDR3 was defined according to IMGT convention as the region running from the second conserved V-encoded cysteine to the conserved J-encoded phenylalanine. The earlier analysis of a few hundred of the donors excluded any sequence lacking an unambiguous match to a single V gene segment. In an earlier analysis of roughly 600 of the donors, a V segment was called functional when productive rearrangements were above 56.7%, and segregating when the standard deviation between donors exceeded 5%. To diagnose cytomegalovirus status from the catalog of TCR beta chain sequences, a statistical classification framework was built. V and J gene assignment, in a later analysis, came from comparing TCR nucleotide sequences with IMGT/GENE-DB human TR gene sequences. Using the TCRdist pipeline, a later analysis assigned CDR3 sequences along with most-parsimonious VDJ recombination scenarios. A later analysis defined each TCR beta chain by its CDR3 amino acid sequence plus V-gene family, and excluded reads lacking a unique V-gene family. A later analysis removed several hundred highly shared, low-generation-probability nucleotide sequences to deal with suspected cross-contamination and a sequencing artifact. For each public chain, a later analysis derived a clonal expansion index from normalized ranks of inferred template counts within each repertoire. In a later analysis, generation probabilities were computed with a VDJ recombination model fitted to out-of-frame rearrangements, and the resulting probabilities were checked against IGoR. In a later analysis, TCR-TCR, TCR-HLA and TCR-CMV co-occurrence was scored with hypergeometric tests, and a repertoire-size bias correction was applied to TCR pairs. In a later analysis, false discovery rates were estimated by permuting HLA or CMV assignments 20 times. In a later analysis, co-occurring TCRs were grouped using DBSCAN, with TCRdist sequence similarity added in when clustering inside HLA-allele-positive subsets. Co-occurrence clustering excluded repertoires with fewer than 30,000 or more than 120,000 public chains, plus five with anomalous nucleotide sharing. TCRdb provides this immuneACCESS table in a form limited to in-frame rearrangements. Some clones are lacking; in checked studies, under half of them reflect an unresolved V gene, and why the rest are absent is not known. Clonal size and the V and J genes are those of that table, whereas D and trimming came from the DNA. For this sample the table gives around 220,000 clones, of which around 85% were detected only once. The top ten clones comprise 0.2% to 0.25% of the sample.

Trimming removed 6 bases from V and 5 bases from J, leaving 17 bases between the germline ends. The CDR3 covers 15 residues, taking in both the cysteine and the phenylalanine. The retained sequence is limited to the CDR3, 45 bases, with the frame set at the first base. According to the germline V gene (reference sequence), CDR1 reads MNHEY and CDR2 reads SMNVEV. The record originates from a study of cytomegalovirus exposure and HLA in healthy donors (dated by TCRdb to the late 2010s). For the wider study: An earlier analysis of several hundred of the donors reported about 250 Gb of sequence data and some 120 million unique TCR beta sequences from 190 million or so T cells. An early release that covered some 640 HLA-typed donors contained about 300 gigabases of sequencing data and 70 million to 100 million unique TCR sequences. Of the approximately 400 genotyped donors, 81% were placed in the genetic ancestry cluster associated with self-reported Caucasian donors. The study aimed to test whether cataloging public T cell receptors could reveal signatures of past pathogen exposure. The study profiled the T cell repertoires of under 850 subjects by immunosequencing and related them to cytomegalovirus serostatus. A separate validation cohort of about 110 different subjects was used in addition to the 666-subject first cohort. The study combined high-throughput TCR immunosequencing, statistical association of individual TCRs with disease status, and machine learning to predict cytomegalovirus infection status. A later analysis re-examined previously published TCR beta repertoires from over 500 donors and added high-resolution HLA genotyping to investigate patterns of TCR occurrence. Rather than drawing on any new phenotypic data, the later analysis identified candidate immune exposures from TCR beta sequences and the way those sequences occurred across donors. An earlier analysis of around 540 of the donors applied high-throughput TCR beta sequencing to assess whether each TCR beta V gene segment acted as functional or pseudogenic. Alongside the repertoire data, information on donor age, sex, ethnicity and CMV serostatus was compiled. A later genetic analysis took genome-wide SNP genotypes for about three fifths of the roughly 700 donors and used that subset as a discovery cohort. All discovery cohort repertoires had been generated on a single sequencing platform. HLA typing included class I and class II loci at four-digit resolution. Typing coverage varied by locus: roughly 629-630 donors for A, B, C, DRB1 and DQB1; roughly 510 for DQA1; 600 to 610 for DPA1; approximately 470 for DPB1. About five DR-DQ haplotypes were handled as single units for association and clustering because linkage in the cohort was strong. Across approximately 420 genotyped donors of the cohort, an average of approximately 220,000 unique TCR beta nucleotide sequences per donor were sequenced, and approximately 17% of those sequences were non-productive.

Points the paper makes about the study in general: Across donors, most TCR sequences were observed very rarely, whereas some public TCRs were present in many individuals. In a later analysis, about 17,000 TCR beta sequences were associated with specific HLA alleles at a false discovery rate of 0.05. According to a later analysis, most CMV-associated TCR beta chains appeared to be HLA-restricted, and the HLA associations seemed to be driven largely by CMV exposure. According to the authors, the approach could potentially be generalized to other disease states and immunological phenotypes. In a later genetic analysis, a missense DCLRE1C variant was associated with V-gene and J-gene trimming of TCR beta chains, and the association was replicated in an independent cohort. In the study, around 150 TCR beta chains were listed as associated with cytomegalovirus. Presence/absence analyses assumed roughly uniform sequencing depth across donors, an assumption that may not hold. Cytomegalovirus status was reported to be diagnosed by the classifier with high specificity and sensitivity in both the original and validation cohorts. This cohort had only TCR beta chains sequenced, and the lack of alpha or paired-chain data limited which features could be detected. The earlier analysis of fewer than 750 of the donors excluded approximately 15 rarely observed V segments, including chromosome 9 orphons, because counts were too low. Linkage disequilibrium might explain the correlated functional status among segregating V segments, but an unknown experimental factor could not be excluded. A few of the identified cytomegalovirus-associated TCR beta chains were confirmed in vitro to be specific for cytomegalovirus antigens. In an earlier analysis of about 600 of the donors, most TCR beta V segments appeared in productive rearrangements about 87% or about 30% of the time, broadly matching IMGT annotations. A cluster of highly shared sequence variants was judged likely to be a technical artifact of the sequencing pipeline. In a later analysis, TCR association rates were found to vary across HLA loci, with the most associated TCRs seen for DRB1 alleles and the fewest for HLA-C alleles. A later analysis reported that several top co-occurrence clusters appeared linked to parvovirus B19, influenza, CMV and Epstein-Barr virus. Some IMGT-functional V segments, including TRBV6-2 and TRBV6-3, could not be distinguished by the 87-base-pair reads and were therefore excluded. A further reported finding was that TCR beta sequences accurately predicted the HLA-A and HLA-B alleles for most subjects in the first cohort. HLA typing was unavailable for some donors at each locus, so association tests used only the typed subset. When HLA alleles, especially DR and DQ, strongly co-occurred, attributing TCR associations to individual alleles was difficult. A later genetic analysis reported fewer N-insertions in productive TCRs among donors in an Asian-associated ancestry cluster than the approximately 670-donor mean. In a later analysis, HLA-associated TCR beta chains showed more clonal expansion and lower generation probabilities than non-associated chains that were equally common. For the cohort, immune exposure information was limited to CMV serostatus.

In total, roughly 670 healthy bone marrow donors made up the cohort. Cohort members were all nominally healthy when sampled, although unrecorded immune exposures were likely present. The donor tested CMV seronegative, placing the donor among the 350 or so seronegative members of the cohort. A peripheral blood sample was provided by each donor, and peripheral blood mononuclear cells were used for TCR beta sequencing. The Qiagen DNeasy Blood Extraction Kit was used to extract genomic DNA from the blood cell samples. The receptor was derived from a girl under 10 years old in good health and CMV-seronegative. The V and J genes are TRBV27 and TRBJ1-5, and TRBD1 may be the D gene, going by 6 matching bases. The sample taken for sequencing was PBMCs. CDR3 reads: CASRLGGGGYQPQHF. The DNA sequence is as follows: TGTGCCAGCAGACTCGGGGGGGGCGGCTATCAGCCCCAGCATTTT.